Shown below are 20 T cell receptor beta chains from a single sample sequenced in a study of CD8+ T cells in alopecia areata (dated by TCRdb to 2016 to 2019). Libraries were made using the immunoSEQ multiplex PCR assay. RNA was extracted from all samples and reverse transcribed into cDNA, which served as template for TCR sequencing. TCRdb retrieved this table from immuneACCESS and kept in-frame rearrangements only. Not all clones are present; in checked studies, unresolved V genes account for under half, and no reason is known for the remainder. This sample is represented by some 200,000 clones; roughly 50% of them were singletons. Of the sample, around 5.1% is held by the ten largest clones. The sequenced material came from CD8+ T cells sorted from blood. The receptor set was obtained from a human donor in good health.

This clone occurred a few times. This chain uses TRBV15 with TRBJ2-2; possible D gene TRBD1, 5 bases. The germline gives CDR1 LNHNV, CDR2 YYDKDF (reference sequence). The length of the CDR3 is 14 residues. The ends were cut back, 5 bases at V and 6 bases at J, with 13 bases in the middle. Here the CDR3 DNA reads TGTGCCACCAGCTTAGGGGCCGGATCCGGGGAGCTGTTTTTT. The encoded protein is CATSLGAGSGELFF.

V is TRBV5-1 and J is TRBJ2-2; D uncertain. Germline assignment: CDR1 SGHRS and CDR2 YFSETQ. Trimming left V 0 bases short and J 4 bases short, with 7 bases between. The CDR3 has 14 amino acids. The chain's CDR3 is CASSLDSSTGELFF. The CDR3 nucleotides read TGCGCCAGCAGCTTGGACAGTTCCACCGGGGAGCTGTTTTTT.

The chain links TRBV6-6 to TRBJ1-2; 9 nucleotides match TRBD1. This CDR3 contains 14 residues. Losses at the gene ends were 2 bases for V and 2 bases for J; bases not matched to a gene: 0. Germline values: CDR1 MNHNY, CDR2 SVGAGI (reference sequence). In nucleotides, the CDR3 is TGTGCCAGCAGTTACGGGACAGGGAACTATGGCTACACCTTC. Its translation: CASSYGTGNYGYTF.

This clone came up a few times. The rearrangement links TRBV11-2 to TRBJ2-7; 9 bases align to TRBD2. The CDR3 runs 15 residues. In germline, CDR1 is SGHAT, CDR2 FQNNGV. V was clipped by 4 bases and J by 0 bases; unmatched bases: 4. Here the CDR3 DNA reads TGTGCCAGCAGCTCTAGCGGGACAGTCTCCTACGAGCAGTACTTC. Translating it yields CASSSSGTVSYEQYF.

This clone appeared once. The chain recombines TRBV7-9 with TRBJ1-6, with D unresolved. Trimming removed 0 bases at V and 9 bases at J, with 9 bases between. Looked up from germline, CDR1 is SEHNR and CDR2 is FQNEAQ (reference sequence). CDR3 length equals 14 residues. CDR3 bases: TGTGCCAGCAGCTTAGCACCAGAAGTTTCACCCCTCCACTTT. It specifies CASSLAPEVSPLHF.

The chain is built from TRBV4-1 and TRBJ2-1, with no clear D. The length of the CDR3 is 15 residues. Germline V gene lookup returns CDR1 MGHRA and CDR2 YSYEKL. V was cut by 1 base and J by 6 bases, with 13 bases left in between. This CDR3 is CASSQAAREGNEQFF. As DNA, the CDR3 is TGCGCCAGCAGCCAAGCTGCGCGAGAAGGCAATGAGCAGTTCTTC.

V and J are TRBV5-4 and TRBJ2-1, with D possibly matching TRBD1 (5 bases). Between the trimmed V and J ends, which lost 1 base and 8 bases, there was a span of 10 bases. The V gene's germline CDR1 is SGHNT and CDR2 YYREEE (reference sequence). This CDR3 is 13 amino acids long. The CDR3 spells CASSLKGPDEQFF. In DNA, the CDR3 is TGTGCCAGCAGCTTGAAGGGGCCTGATGAGCAGTTCTTC.

This chain joins TRBV15 and TRBJ2-7; TRBD2 aligns across 9 bases. Losses at the gene ends were 3 bases for V and 7 bases for J; bases not matched to a gene: 10. This CDR3 is built from 15 residues. The germline V gene has CDR1 LNHNV and CDR2 YYDKDF (reference sequence). The CDR3 reads CATSRDGGGAREQYF. Written as DNA, the CDR3 is TGTGCCACCAGCAGGGACGGCGGGGGGGCGAGAGAGCAGTACTTC.

Of note for this clone: Different DNA sequences within this sample yield the same CDR3. The rearrangement uses TRBV27 and TRBJ2-3, with no clear D. Germline V lookup: CDR1 MNHEY, CDR2 SMNVEV (reference sequence). Trimming removed 2 bases from V and 3 bases from J, with 3 bases in between. This CDR3 is 12 amino acids long. The CDR3 sequence is CASSLGTDTQYF. CDR3 DNA: TGTGCCAGCAGTTTAGGGACAGATACGCAGTATTTT.

V usage is TRBV6-5 and J usage is TRBJ2-7; perhaps TRBD1 as D (6 bases). This CDR3 comprises 16 residues. V was clipped by 0 bases and J by 0 bases, with 12 bases between them. Per the germline V gene, CDR1 is MNHEY and CDR2 is SVGAGI. The CDR3 region has the DNA TGTGCCAGCAGTTACTCCGGGACAAGTTACTCCTACGAGCAGTACTTC. Residues: CASSYSGTSYSYEQYF.

CDR3 residues: CASSPRDRTATQYF. The CDR3, as DNA: TGTGCCAGCAGCCCGCGGGACCGGACGGCAACCCAGTACTTC. The V call is TRBV7-9, the J call TRBJ2-5, with a weak D call TRBD2 (6 bases). The CDR3 runs to 14 residues. CDR1 is SEHNR and CDR2 is FQNEAQ in the germline V gene (reference sequence). Trimming took 5 bases from V and 8 from J, leaving 18 bases between them.

This clone was counted a few times. The rearrangement joins TRBV29-1 to TRBJ2-7; 9 bases match TRBD1. CDR1 is SQVTM and CDR2 is ANQGSEA in the germline V gene. This CDR3 is built from 12 residues. V shed 5 bases, J shed 6 bases, and the junction held 5 bases outside the gene matches. The CDR3 reads CSVRGQGSEQYF. CDR3 DNA: TGCAGCGTTAGGGGACAGGGCTCCGAGCAGTACTTC.

This clone occurred a few times. This chain's CDR3 is CASSNGGARAGELFF. CDR3 sequence (DNA): TGTGCCAGCAGCAACGGGGGAGCCCGCGCCGGGGAGCTGTTTTTT. V and J are TRBV9 and TRBJ2-2, with a weak D call TRBD2 (6 bases). The germline V gene encodes CDR1 SGDLS and CDR2 YYNGEE. Trimming removed 4 bases at V and 6 bases at J, with 16 bases between. This CDR3 region has 15 residues.

This clone has more than one count but fewer than ten. This sequence joins TRBV27 and TRBJ2-1; TRBD1 matches 7 bases. Germline CDR1 and CDR2: MNHEY and SMNVEV (reference sequence). Trimming took 6 bases from V and 6 from J; bases not matched to a gene: 5. This CDR3 has 13 residues. The CDR3 region has the DNA TGTGCCAGCAGCATCCGGGACAGCAATGAGCAGTTCTTC. Residues: CASSIRDSNEQFF.

The sample holds a few counts of this clone. The chain links TRBV27 to TRBJ1-5; TRBD1 aligns across 11 bases. The V segment lost 2 bases and the J segment 6 bases; nucleotides outside the gene matches: 3. CDR3 length: 15 residues. Germline-derived CDR1 and CDR2 are MNHEY and SMNVEV (reference sequence). CDR3 amino acids: CASSLGTGGTQPQHF. For the CDR3, the DNA is TGTGCCAGCAGTTTAGGGACAGGGGGTACTCAGCCCCAGCATTTT.

The gene calls are TRBV5-1 and TRBJ2-7, with D possibly TRBD2 on 7 matching bases. Germline V CDR1 and CDR2: SGHRS, YFSETQ. The length of the CDR3 is 15 residues. V lost 4 bases to trimming and J lost 6 bases, with 20 bases between them. The CDR3 DNA follows: TGCGCCAGCAGCCCACCGGGGAGCGGGACACCCGAGCAGTACTTC. As protein: CASSPPGSGTPEQYF.

The chain is built from TRBV7-7 and TRBJ1-1; D is ambiguous. Germline V gene lookup returns CDR1 SSHAT and CDR2 FNYEAQ (reference sequence). V was shortened by 5 bases and J by 2 bases, with 9 bases between the two germline ends. CDR3 length: 13 amino acids. The CDR3 DNA is TGTGCCAGCAGCCTACGGATTAACACTGAAGCTTTCTTT. Protein sequence: CASSLRINTEAFF.

The V and J genes are TRBV5-6 and TRBJ2-3; 7 nucleotides agree with TRBD1. This CDR3 is 18 amino acids long. Germline V gene sequence: CDR1 SGHDT, CDR2 YYEEEE. The ends lost 0 bases at V and 0 bases at J; junction bases unmatched: 10. The CDR3 coding sequence is TGTGCCAGCAGCTTGGGACAGGGCTCCTGGACTAGCACAGATACGCAGTATTTT. This sequence encodes CASSLGQGSWTSTDTQYF.

V and J are TRBV5-6 and TRBJ2-1; D remains unclear. There are 14 residues in the CDR3. Germline V lookup: CDR1 SGHDT, CDR2 YYEEEE. The V end lost 0 bases, the J end lost 1 base, and 5 bases lay between the germline ends. CDR3 amino acids: CASSLVASYNEQFF. CDR3 sequence (DNA): TGTGCCAGCAGCTTGGTGGCGTCCTACAATGAGCAGTTCTTC.

This clone was counted only a few times. The genes are TRBV7-3 and TRBJ2-2; D is ambiguous. Deletions cut 0 bases from V and 2 bases from J, with 7 bases between. This CDR3 spans 15 amino acids. In germline, CDR1 is SGHTA, CDR2 FQGTGA. The DNA of the CDR3 is TGTGCCAGCAGCTTAACGCCCAGTAACACCGGGGAGCTGTTTTTT. This translates into CASSLTPSNTGELFF.